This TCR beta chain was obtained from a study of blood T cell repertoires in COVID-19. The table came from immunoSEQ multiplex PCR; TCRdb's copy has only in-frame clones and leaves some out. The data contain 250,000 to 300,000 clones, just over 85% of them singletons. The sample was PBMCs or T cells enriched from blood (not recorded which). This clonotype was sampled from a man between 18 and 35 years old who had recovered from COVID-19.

CDR3 DNA: TGTGCCAGCAGCCCTTCTGGCAGAAATGAGCAGTTCTTC. Amino acids: CASSPSGRNEQFF. The V gene is TRBV4-2, the J gene TRBJ2-1, with D uncertain. V was trimmed by 4 bases and J by 7 bases, leaving 11 bases between them. Germline V CDR1 and CDR2: LGHNA, YNFKEQ. This CDR3 is built from 13 residues.